The 27 T cell receptor beta chains below were found in one sample sequenced in a study of blood T cell repertoires in COVID-19. Sequenced by immunoSEQ multiplex PCR; TCRdb stores in-frame clones only, minus some. The sample lists roughly 100,000 clones, approximately 70% occurring once. Sequencing was done on a sample of peripheral blood. Receptor source: a man older than 75 with acute or convalescent COVID-19.

V and J are TRBV10-2 and TRBJ1-5; TRBD1 aligns across 8 bases. Germline CDR1 is WSHSY and CDR2 is SAAADI. The V and J ends lost 6 bases and 5 bases, in that order; junction bases with no gene match: 3. This CDR3 spans 13 amino acids. CDR3 sequence reads: CASRDRDDQPQHF. The CDR3 bases are TGCGCCAGCAGGGACAGGGACGATCAGCCCCAGCATTTT.

The chain is built from TRBV15 and TRBJ2-1; TRBD2 matches at 14 bases. CDR3 size: 13 residues. Germline CDR1 and CDR2: LNHNV and YYDKDF (reference sequence). The junction had 2 bases not matched to a gene; V was cut back by 8 bases and J by 8 bases. Written as DNA, the CDR3 is TGTGCCACCCGACTAGCGGGAGGGTATGAGCAGTTCTTC. This encodes CATRLAGGYEQFF.

About this clone itself: Compared with germline, one end of the junction differs, possibly owing to a read error. The chain recombines TRBV3-1 (or the pseudogene TRBV3-2) with TRBJ1-5, with D possibly being TRBD1 (6 bases). In germline, CDR1 is LGHDT, CDR2 YNNKEL (reference sequence). CDR3 size: 15 residues. For the CDR3, the DNA is TGTGCCAGCAGTCAAGAGGGGGGGCCCAGGCAGCCCCAGCATTTT. Its translation is CASSQEGGPRQPQHF.

In its sample, this clone was seen once. The V gene is TRBV27, the J gene TRBJ2-7, with 9 bases lining up with TRBD2. J was trimmed by 4 bases and V by 6 bases; bases with no gene match: 10. This CDR3 comprises 15 residues. Per germline, CDR1 MNHEY and CDR2 SMNVEV (reference sequence). DNA of the CDR3: TGTGCCAGCAGATCGCTGCCGGGACTAGCTTACGAGCAGTACTTC. It encodes CASRSLPGLAYEQYF.

The chain couples TRBV28 to TRBJ1-5, with TRBD1 matching 8 bases. CDR3 size: 16 residues. V lost 6 bases and J lost 1; bases outside the gene matches: 8. The V gene's germline CDR1 is MDHEN and CDR2 SYDVKM. The CDR3 loop reads CASRRPGQGSNQPQHF. CDR3 coding DNA: TGTGCCAGCAGGCGCCCCGGACAGGGAAGCAATCAGCCCCAGCATTTT.

This clone was seen more than once but under ten times. The rearrangement joins TRBV20-1 to TRBJ2-3; 7 bases are a match to TRBD2. Per germline, CDR1 DFQATT and CDR2 SNEGSKA (reference sequence). J gave up 8 bases and V 6 bases, and 2 bases lay outside the gene matches. The CDR3 totals 10 residues. CDR3 sequence reads: CSAGRGTQYF. The CDR3 nucleotides read TGCAGTGCAGGGAGGGGTACGCAGTATTTT.

The chain links TRBV19 to TRBJ1-3; D gene unclear. Germline assignment: CDR1 LNHDA and CDR2 SQIVND (reference sequence). The CDR3 sequence is 13 residues long. V lost 9 bases to trimming and J lost 1 base, with 10 bases between them. CDR3 bases: TGTGCCAGCTATCCCCAATCTGGAAACACCATATATTTT. Its translation: CASYPQSGNTIYF.

The chain employs TRBV7-8 and TRBJ2-5; possibly TRBD2 for D (7 bases). Germline V lookup: CDR1 SGHVS, CDR2 FQNEAQ. The CDR3 has 14 residues. Deletions cut 4 bases from V and 5 bases from J, with 14 bases between. This CDR3 is CASSSRGGGETQYF. CDR3 nucleotides: TGTGCCAGCAGCTCTCGGGGAGGGGGGGAGACCCAGTACTTC.

The chain couples TRBV7-8 to TRBJ2-5; no clear D gene. This CDR3 has 13 amino acids. Germline CDR1 reads SGHVS; CDR2 reads FQNEAQ. Trimming stripped 5 bases from V and 5 bases from J, with 12 bases between. CDR3 residues: CASSHTPRETQYF. In nucleotides, the CDR3 is TGTGCCAGCAGCCACACCCCGCGGGAGACCCAGTACTTC.

The chain combines TRBV18 with TRBJ2-1; no definite D call. CDR1 KGHSH and CDR2 LQKENI come from the germline V gene. Trimming left V 3 bases short and J 0 bases short, with 6 bases between. The CDR3 extends over 14 amino acids. The CDR3 nucleotides are TGTGCCAGCTCACCCACTCTCTCCTACAATGAGCAGTTCTTC. This encodes CASSPTLSYNEQFF.

This chain links TRBV7-2 with TRBJ2-2; 12 bases align to TRBD2. This CDR3 is built from 17 residues. Germline assignment: CDR1 SGHTA and CDR2 FQGNSA. J was trimmed by 0 bases and V by 4 bases; bases with no gene match: 3. DNA of the CDR3: TGTGCCAGCAGCTCGGGGACTAGCGGGTCGAACACCGGGGAGCTGTTTTTT. Amino acid sequence: CASSSGTSGSNTGELFF.

The chain links TRBV5-6 to TRBJ1-4; possibly TRBD1 for D (6 bases). This CDR3 has 15 residues. Trimming removed 6 bases at V and 8 bases at J, with 20 bases between. Germline CDR1 is SGHDT and CDR2 is YYEEEE. This CDR3 reads CASTNWGGRGEKLFF. The CDR3 DNA sequence: TGTGCCAGCACAAATTGGGGGGGGCGAGGAGAAAAACTGTTTTTT.

Comments on this clone: This CDR3 is also generated by other DNA sequences in the sample. This sequence joins TRBV6-5 and TRBJ2-3; weak D call: TRBD2 (7 bases). The CDR3 loop spans 14 amino acids. Germline loops: CDR1 MNHEY, CDR2 SVGAGI. Trimming took 2 bases from V and 3 from J, leaving 9 bases between them. In nucleotides, the CDR3 is TGTGCCAGCAGTTACAGGGGGGGAACAGATACGCAGTATTTT. It specifies CASSYRGGTDTQYF.

V gene TRBV5-1 combines with J gene TRBJ2-7; D gene ambiguous. Germline V gives CDR1 SGHRS, CDR2 YFSETQ. V dropped 0 bases and J dropped 5 bases, with 15 bases sitting between them. The CDR3 consists of 15 residues. The CDR3 coding sequence is TGCGCCAGCAGCTTGGGGTCCCTACCAGGAAACGAGCAGTACTTC. This encodes CASSLGSLPGNEQYF.

The table lists this clone with a few counts. The chain's CDR3 is CASSYSDGIGTQYF. CDR3 nucleotides: TGTGCCAGCAGTTACTCGGACGGGATCGGTACGCAGTATTTT. The rearrangement links TRBV6-5 to TRBJ2-3; maybe TRBD2 (5 bases). The CDR3 is 14 residues long. Germline values: CDR1 MNHEY, CDR2 SVGAGI. Trimming took 0 bases from V and 8 from J, leaving 12 bases between them.

The chain joins TRBV19 to TRBJ2-1; 8 nucleotides match TRBD2. Germline trimming cut 1 base from V and 5 bases from J; bases unmatched to any gene: 10. This CDR3 has 17 residues. The germline gives CDR1 LNHDA, CDR2 SQIVND (reference sequence). The CDR3 sequence is CASSIVSKSGGHNEQFF. The CDR3 nucleotides read TGTGCCAGTAGTATAGTTTCCAAAAGCGGGGGTCACAATGAGCAGTTCTTC.

V usage is TRBV6-4 and J usage is TRBJ2-2, with D possibly being TRBD1 (6 bases). V lost 4 bases and J 7 bases, leaving 13 bases between the germline ends. The germline gives CDR1 MRHNA, CDR2 SNTAGT. CDR3 length: 14 amino acids. The CDR3 loop is CASSGEGVGGELFF. The CDR3 nucleotides read TGTGCCAGCAGTGGAGAGGGGGTCGGCGGGGAGCTGTTTTTT.

This sequence joins TRBV9 and TRBJ2-3, with 7 nucleotides matching TRBD2. This CDR3 is 14 amino acids long. The trim removed 3 bases at V and 3 bases at J, leaving 4 bases unmatched. Germline loops: CDR1 SGDLS, CDR2 YYNGEE. The CDR3 loop is CASSASGKTDTQYF. The DNA of the CDR3 is TGTGCCAGCAGCGCCAGCGGGAAGACAGATACGCAGTATTTT.

The J gene is TRBJ2-7, the V gene TRBV21-1; the table's TRBD2 call for D was not verified on the DNA. TRBV21-1 is a known pseudogene. The CDR3 extends over 13 amino acids. DNA for the CDR3: TGTGCCAGCAGTTCGCTACCGGGATACGAGCAGTACTTC. Amino acid sequence: CASSSLPGYEQYF.

The gene calls are TRBV7-2 and TRBJ2-7, with D possibly matching TRBD2 (5 bases). V lost 0 bases, J lost 5 bases, and 20 bases lay in between. Germline V gene data show CDR1 as SGHTA and CDR2 as FQGNSA. The CDR3 is 17 residues long. The CDR3 sequence: CASSLASSNRRANEQYF. As DNA, the CDR3 is TGTGCCAGCAGCTTAGCGTCCAGTAACCGGCGGGCTAACGAGCAGTACTTC.

This rearrangement joins TRBV15 to TRBJ2-2; TRBD1 agrees at 10 bases. V was pared by 3 bases and J by 3 bases, with 1 base of the junction left unmatched. CDR1 is LNHNV, CDR2 YYDKDF, per germline (reference sequence). The CDR3 spans 15 residues. CDR3: CATSRDRGDTGELFF. The CDR3 DNA is TGTGCCACCAGCAGGGACAGGGGGGACACCGGGGAGCTGTTTTTT.

A single count supports this clone. The chain combines TRBV24-1 with TRBJ2-6; 7 bases line up with TRBD1. The CDR3 runs 17 residues. V shed 3 bases, J shed 1 base, and the junction held 5 bases outside the gene matches. CDR1 is KGHDR and CDR2 is SFDVKD in the germline V gene. CDR3 sequence: CATSDANRGSGANVLTF. The CDR3, as DNA: TGTGCCACCAGTGATGCGAACAGGGGTTCTGGGGCCAACGTCCTGACTTTC.

The chain links TRBV15 to TRBJ2-5; 13 bases are shared with TRBD2. The trim removed 0 bases at V and 5 bases at J, leaving 15 bases unmatched. In germline, CDR1 is LNHNV, CDR2 YYDKDF (reference sequence). There are 20 residues in the CDR3. For the CDR3, the DNA is TGTGCCACCAGCAGAGATCTTACCCCCACTAGCGGGAGGGCCCCCGAGACCCAGTACTTC. Residues: CATSRDLTPTSGRAPETQYF.

The rearrangement uses TRBV18 and TRBJ2-5, with TRBD2 identical over 9 bases. The ends lost 0 bases at V and 4 bases at J; junction bases unmatched: 3. CDR1 and CDR2 (germline): KGHSH, LQKENI. The CDR3 extends over 15 amino acids. The CDR3 sequence is CASSPPGAGGETQYF. The CDR3 coding sequence is TGTGCCAGCTCACCACCGGGAGCGGGAGGAGAGACCCAGTACTTC. Full variable domain (outside the CDR3, taken from reference TRBV18 and TRBJ2-5): NAGVMQNPRHLVRRRGQEARLRCSPMKGHSHVYWYRQLPEEGLKFMVYLQKENIIDESGMPKERFSAEFPKEGPSILRIQQVVRGDSAAYFCASSPPGAGGETQYFGPGTRLLVL.

The V gene is TRBV29-1, the J gene TRBJ1-1; D call uncertain. The CDR3 sequence is 11 residues long. V was trimmed by 7 bases and J by 7 bases, leaving 13 bases between them. The germline CDR1 and CDR2 sequences are SQVTM and ANQGSEA. The DNA of the CDR3 is TGCAGCGGTGGGGAGGCATATGAAGCTTTCTTT. Amino acids: CSGGEAYEAFF.

The J gene is TRBJ2-2, the V gene TRBV18, with D possibly being TRBD1 (5 bases). Germline V gene lookup returns CDR1 KGHSH and CDR2 LQKENI. The CDR3 has 14 residues. In DNA form, the CDR3 reads TGTGCGACCTTCACCACAATAGGGGCCGGGGAGCTGTTTTTT. Translation: CATFTTIGAGELFF.

This chain uses TRBV19 with TRBJ2-6; TRBD1 matches at 9 bases. V was pared by 4 bases and J by 0 bases, with 7 bases of the junction left unmatched. The germline gives CDR1 LNHDA, CDR2 SQIVND (reference sequence). CDR3 length: 18 amino acids. DNA for the CDR3: TGTGCCAGTAGTACGGGACAGGGAGGCCTCTCTGGGGCCAACGTCCTGACTTTC. This translates into CASSTGQGGLSGANVLTF.